This paragraph covers one T cell receptor (beta chain) sequence. The germline CDR1 and CDR2 sequences are SGDLS and YYNGEE. J gave up 2 bases and V 3 bases, and 6 bases lay outside the gene matches. The length of the CDR3 is 16 residues. The sample belongs to a study of blood T cell repertoires in COVID-19. Profiling relied on immunoSEQ multiplex PCR, and the TCRdb table lists in-frame clones only, not all of them. The sample yields some 30,000 clones, 70% to 90% seen once. The sequenced sample was peripheral blood. The source is a woman aged 80 or over with active or convalescent COVID-19. The chain couples TRBV9 to TRBJ1-3; TRBD1 aligns across 9 bases. CDR3 in DNA: TGTGCCAGCAGCGCCGTGGGGACAGGGACTGGAAACACCATATATTTT. Its protein is CASSAVGTGTGNTIYF.